This TCR beta chain was documented in a study of blood T cells in healthy people across ages. Germline V gives CDR1 MGHRA, CDR2 YSYEKL. The CDR3 has 12 residues. The V and J ends lost 2 bases and 5 bases respectively, with 7 bases between them. Primers used in a second PCR of about 6 to 12 cycles were a sample-barcoded 5' primer and a J-beta primer mix. TCRdb re-analysed the 5' RACE reads in MiXCR, keeping a single row per CDR3 protein. The sample carries around 1,500,000 distinct CDR3 sequences, 25% to 30% recorded once. This chain joins TRBV4-1 and TRBJ2-7, with D unclear. The receptor was isolated from a woman aged 25 to 39 in good health. The sample was blood. The CDR3 here is CASSQPWDEQYF. CDR3 coding DNA: TGCGCCAGCAGCCAACCTTGGGACGAGCAGTACTTC.